This TCR beta chain was captured by sequencing in a study of blood T cell repertoires in COVID-19. Study as a whole: The study drew acute and convalescent COVID-19 samples from the United States, Italy and Spain. T cells, B-cell-depleted T cells, or PBMCs supplied cDNA or gDNA.

In the original workflow: Nucleated cell number was recorded as an estimate derived from reference gene primer amplification. The method was immunoSEQ multiplex PCR; TCRdb's version includes in-frame clones alone and lacks a portion of them. Clone size and V and J calls were adopted from that table, with D and trimming inferred from the DNA. Counted here are 65,000 to 95,000 clones, 88% occurring once; the ten biggest clones make up roughly 3%. In this sample, this clone turned up a few times. Germline V gene lookup returns CDR1 LNHDA and CDR2 SQIVND (reference sequence). This CDR3 spans 14 amino acids. The V and J ends lost 6 bases and 9 bases, in that order; junction bases with no gene match: 12.

The sequence came from a man between 65 and 79 years old with active or convalescent COVID-19. V and J are TRBV19 and TRBJ2-7, with TRBD2 matching over 9 bases. The sample comprised peripheral blood. The CDR3: CASSASGERRGQYF. DNA for the CDR3: TGTGCCAGTAGCGCTAGCGGGGAGCGAAGAGGGCAGTACTTC.